Below, 32 T cell receptor beta chains from the same sample are listed, as sequenced in a study of T-cell memory formation after mild COVID-19. TCRdb used MiXCR to reprocess the 5' RACE reads, holding one entry per CDR3 protein. The sample records 470,000 or so distinct CDR3 sequences, 18% being singletons. Sequencing was performed on PBMCs or a T cell subset sorted from them (not recorded which). These receptors originate from an adult woman who had mild COVID-19 (a few samples of this study predate the infection). Cell type and time point are not known.

The V call is TRBV29-1, the J call TRBJ1-5, with D tentatively TRBD1 (5 bases). Germline V gives CDR1 SQVTM, CDR2 ANQGSEA. The CDR3 spans 14 residues. Trimming took 6 bases from V and 4 from J, leaving 16 bases between them. The CDR3 loop reads CSVTTGTVNQPQHF. CDR3 bases: TGCAGCGTGACCACCGGGACGGTGAATCAGCCCCAGCATTTT.

This chain links TRBV12-3 or TRBV12-4 with TRBJ1-1; D might be TRBD1 (6 bases). The CDR3 is made up of 14 amino acids. The ends were cut back, 6 bases at V and 3 bases at J, with 14 bases in the middle. The CDR3 region is CASSRGQGDTEAFF. The CDR3 DNA follows: TGTGCCAGCAGCCGGGGGCAGGGAGACACTGAAGCTTTCTTT.

V is TRBV24-1 and J is TRBJ2-1, with 7 bases matching TRBD2. This CDR3 comprises 17 residues. V shed 7 bases, J shed 6 bases, and the junction held 17 bases outside the gene matches. The germline gives CDR1 KGHDR, CDR2 SFDVKD. The CDR3 coding sequence is TGTGCCACCAGGGGTCGGGGGGTAGCAGCCCAATCCAATGAGCAGTTCTTC. Translated: CATRGRGVAAQSNEQFF.

The CDR3 loop is CAISEARQANTEAFF. The CDR3, as DNA: TGTGCCATCAGTGAGGCGCGGCAGGCGAACACTGAAGCTTTCTTT. The rearrangement links TRBV10-3 to TRBJ1-1; no definite D call. The CDR3 covers 15 residues. Trimming removed 2 bases at V and 1 base at J, with 11 bases between. The germline CDR1 and CDR2 sequences are ENHRY and SYGVKD.

This clonotype was counted between two and nine times. The V and J genes are TRBV5-5 and TRBJ2-7; TRBD1 matches at 7 bases. Trimming cost V 0 bases and J 3 bases; bases outside gene matches: 6. The CDR3 totals 15 residues. Looked up from germline, CDR1 is SGHKS and CDR2 is YYEKEE (reference sequence). CDR3 sequence reads: CASSLALRDSYEQYF. The CDR3 region has the DNA TGTGCCAGCAGCTTGGCCCTCAGGGACAGCTACGAGCAGTACTTC.

The V call is TRBV7-6, the J call TRBJ1-1; no definite D call. Germline CDR1 SGHVS, CDR2 FNYEAQ. The CDR3 consists of 16 residues. Trimming removed 1 base from V and 4 bases from J, with 16 bases in between. The CDR3 is CASSLVRWPPGTEAFF. Here the CDR3 DNA reads TGTGCCAGCAGCTTAGTAAGATGGCCGCCCGGCACTGAAGCTTTCTTT.

This clonotype was counted a single time. This chain joins TRBV18 and TRBJ1-1, with TRBD1 matching 7 bases. This CDR3 contains 16 residues. CDR1 is KGHSH, CDR2 LQKENI, per germline. Trimming removed 2 bases from V and 4 bases from J; junction bases left unmatched: 10. The CDR3 sequence is CASSPLEGAQSTEAFF. The CDR3 nucleotides read TGTGCCAGCTCACCATTGGAGGGGGCTCAGAGCACTGAAGCTTTCTTT.

V is TRBV6-6 and J is TRBJ1-5, with TRBD1 as a possible D gene (6 bases). Trimming stripped 0 bases from V and 5 bases from J, with 8 bases between. This CDR3 has 14 residues. Germline V gene data show CDR1 as MNHNY and CDR2 as SVGAGI (reference sequence). DNA of the CDR3: TGTGCCAGCAGTTACTCGAAGGGGGATCAGCCCCAGCATTTT. Translation: CASSYSKGDQPQHF.

The table lists this clonotype with a few counts. This chain links TRBV24-1 with TRBJ2-5; D gene uncertain. There are 12 residues in the CDR3. Looked up from germline, CDR1 is KGHDR and CDR2 is SFDVKD. Trimming removed 2 bases from V and 4 bases from J, with 4 bases in between. CDR3 amino acids: CATSDYRETQYF. The CDR3 DNA is TGTGCCACCAGTGATTATCGAGAGACCCAGTACTTC.

The chain has TRBV4-1 and TRBJ2-1, with unresolved D. The CDR3 loop spans 14 amino acids. The germline V gene has CDR1 MGHRA and CDR2 YSYEKL. V gave up 1 base and J gave up 8 bases, with 12 bases separating them. The CDR3 region is CASSQASGWHEQFF. The DNA of the CDR3 is TGCGCCAGCAGCCAAGCGTCGGGTTGGCATGAGCAGTTCTTC.

V and J are TRBV11-2 and TRBJ2-7; no definite D call. Trimming took 0 bases from V and 6 from J, leaving 15 bases between them. CDR3 size: 15 residues. From germline, CDR1 is SGHAT and CDR2 FQNNGV. The CDR3 region is CASSLEWSPRSEQYF. Written as DNA, the CDR3 is TGTGCCAGCAGCTTAGAGTGGTCCCCACGCAGCGAGCAGTACTTC.

This sequence joins TRBV6-2 or TRBV6-3 and TRBJ1-2; no firm D call. Germline V CDR1 and CDR2: MNHEY, SVGEGT. V lost 8 bases and J 4 bases, leaving 5 bases between the germline ends. The CDR3 is 10 residues long. The CDR3 DNA reads TGTGCCAGCTATCTCTATGGCTACACCTTC. Protein: CASYLYGYTF.

This clonotype came up a few times. The V call is TRBV11-2, the J call TRBJ2-2; D gene ambiguous. The length of the CDR3 is 12 residues. V was pared by 5 bases and J by 8 bases, with 9 bases between. The germline CDR1 and CDR2 sequences are SGHAT and FQNNGV. CDR3 in amino acids: CASSHGPGELFF. The CDR3 region has the DNA TGTGCCAGCAGCCACGGACCTGGGGAGCTGTTTTTT.

Worth noting for this clonotype: With a much larger clone just one base away, this may be a read error. The V call is TRBV6-1, the J call TRBJ2-7, with TRBD2 identical over 11 bases. Per germline, CDR1 MNHNS and CDR2 SASEGT. With V trimmed by 0 bases and J by 2 bases, 0 bases remained unmatched. This CDR3 has 15 residues. The CDR3 loop is CASSEALAGAYEQYF. The CDR3 DNA sequence: TGTGCCAGCAGTGAAGCACTAGCGGGGGCCTACGAGCAGTACTTC.

This clonotype was seen a few times. The chain joins TRBV4-3 to TRBJ2-3, with D possibly called TRBD1 or TRBD2 (5 bases each). Germline V gives CDR1 LGHNA, CDR2 YSLEER. Trimming left V 3 bases short and J 2 bases short, with 15 bases between. The CDR3 consists of 16 residues. The CDR3 spells CASSHRWGSLTDTQYF. The DNA for the CDR3 is TGCGCCAGCAGCCACCGGTGGGGGAGCCTCACAGATACGCAGTATTTT.

This clonotype was counted only a few times. The V gene is TRBV6-2 or TRBV6-3, the J gene TRBJ2-7; D remains ambiguous. This CDR3 comprises 12 residues. V was shortened by 5 bases and J by 4 bases, with 9 bases between the two germline ends. CDR1 MNHEY and CDR2 SVGEGT come from the germline V gene. CDR3 nucleotides: TGTGCCAGCAGTGATCGGCGGTACGAGCAGTACTTC. It is translated as CASSDRRYEQYF.

This chain uses TRBV24-1 with TRBJ1-2; D is ambiguous. The CDR3 consists of 13 residues. Trimming removed 5 bases from V and 2 bases from J, with 8 bases in between. Germline CDR1 reads KGHDR; CDR2 reads SFDVKD. CDR3 loop: CATSVSTNYGYTF. DNA for the CDR3: TGTGCCACCAGTGTCAGTACGAACTATGGCTACACCTTC.

This clonotype was detected a few times. The J gene is TRBJ1-6, the V gene TRBV7-9; the D is unclear. V dropped 2 bases and J dropped 8 bases, with 10 bases sitting between them. The CDR3 extends over 14 amino acids. From germline, CDR1 is SEHNR and CDR2 FQNEAQ (reference sequence). The CDR3 is CASSLLVGDSPLHF. The CDR3 DNA is TGTGCCAGCAGCTTATTAGTAGGCGATTCACCCCTCCACTTT. Looking up the rest from reference TRBV7-9 and TRBJ1-6 gives the full variable domain: DTGVSQNPRHKITKRGQNVTFRCDPISEHNRLYWYRQTLGQGPEFLTYFQNEAQLEKSRLLSDRFSAERPKGSFSTLEIQRTEQGDSAMYLCASSLLVGDSPLHFGNGTRLTVT.

There are a few counts of this clonotype. The rearrangement links TRBV20-1 to TRBJ2-5; TRBD2 agrees at 8 bases. J lost 7 bases, V lost 3 bases, and 13 bases had no gene match. There are 15 residues in the CDR3. Germline CDR1 reads DFQATT; CDR2 reads SNEGSKA (reference sequence). The CDR3 region has the DNA TGCAGTGCTAGGTCGGCAGCGGGGGCCCCAACGACCCAGTACTTC. Translating gives CSARSAAGAPTTQYF.

This clonotype was counted ten times or more. The V call is TRBV7-8, the J call TRBJ1-5; D unresolved. Germline V lookup: CDR1 SGHVS, CDR2 FQNEAQ. The CDR3 consists of 15 residues. V was cut by 3 bases and J by 4 bases, with 13 bases left in between. CDR3 in amino acids: CASSFLALGNQPQHF. For the CDR3, the DNA is TGTGCCAGCAGCTTCCTTGCACTGGGAAATCAGCCCCAGCATTTT.

The chain has TRBV29-1 and TRBJ2-1; a possible D gene is TRBD1 (6 bases). V was trimmed by 1 base and J by 1 base, leaving 14 bases between them. Germline V gives CDR1 SQVTM, CDR2 ANQGSEA. The length of the CDR3 is 16 residues. In DNA, the CDR3 is TGCAGCGTTGAAGTGACGACAGGATTATCCTACAATGAGCAGTTCTTC. Translating gives CSVEVTTGLSYNEQFF.

The chain carries TRBV9 and TRBJ2-1; D is possibly TRBD1 (5 bases). Germline lookup yields CDR1 SGDLS and CDR2 YYNGEE. Trimming removed 0 bases from V and 4 bases from J, with 8 bases in between. The CDR3 contains 14 residues. CDR3 in DNA: TGTGCCAGCAGCGTAGAGGGGCCTTACAATGAGCAGTTCTTC. This codes for CASSVEGPYNEQFF.

This clonotype was recorded at least ten times. The chain has TRBV9 and TRBJ1-2; D uncertain. The germline V gene encodes CDR1 SGDLS and CDR2 YYNGEE. The germline V and J ends were trimmed by 4 bases and 8 bases, with 27 bases remaining between them. The CDR3 has 17 amino acids. CDR3 region: CASSPRGVDPLPGGYTF. For the CDR3, the DNA is TGTGCCAGCAGCCCCCGTGGTGTGGACCCCTTACCGGGAGGCTACACCTTC.

This clonotype has more than one count but fewer than ten. The rearrangement uses TRBV9 and TRBJ2-2; D is undetermined. CDR3 length: 13 amino acids. Trimming took 0 bases from V and 6 from J, leaving 6 bases between them. Germline V gene sequence: CDR1 SGDLS, CDR2 YYNGEE. This CDR3 is CASSVGVAGELFF. DNA of the CDR3: TGTGCCAGCAGCGTAGGGGTCGCCGGGGAGCTGTTTTTT.

The V call is TRBV9, the J call TRBJ2-3; D is possibly TRBD2 (5 bases). Germline V gene sequence: CDR1 SGDLS, CDR2 YYNGEE. CDR3 size: 16 residues. Between the trimmed V and J ends, which lost 3 bases and 1 base, there was a span of 15 bases. The CDR3 sequence is CASSGAGIPGTDTQYF. The DNA of the CDR3 is TGTGCCAGCAGCGGAGCCGGGATTCCGGGCACAGATACGCAGTATTTT.

As to this clonotype: A much larger clone differs by one base, so this may be a read error. This sequence joins TRBV24-1 and TRBJ2-1, with D possibly being TRBD2 (5 bases). The V gene's germline CDR1 is KGHDR and CDR2 SFDVKD. CDR3 length: 12 amino acids. V was trimmed by 3 bases and J by 13 bases, leaving 12 bases between them. The CDR3 DNA sequence: TGTGCCACCAGTGATAAAAATAGCGTCCAGTTCTTC. Its translation: CATSDKNSVQFF.

Only a few counts were recorded for this clonotype. The V call is TRBV4-3, the J call TRBJ1-2; D uncertain. The CDR3 is made up of 18 amino acids. Germline assignment: CDR1 LGHNA and CDR2 YSLEER. Trimming stripped 2 bases from V and 3 bases from J, with 22 bases between. CDR3 nucleotides: TGCGCCAGCAGCCAAAAGGCATACGGCAATCCAGTACACTATGGCTACACCTTC. Its protein is CASSQKAYGNPVHYGYTF.

The chain has TRBV7-8 and TRBJ2-1; a possible D gene is TRBD2 (6 bases). CDR3 length: 16 residues. V lost 5 bases and J lost 2, with 16 bases in between. Germline V lookup: CDR1 SGHVS, CDR2 FQNEAQ. The CDR3 region has the DNA TGTGCCAGCAGCCCCGCCGGGAGCGGAGCCTACAATGAGCAGTTCTTC. It yields the protein CASSPAGSGAYNEQFF. The full variable domain, in which reference TRBV7-8 and TRBJ2-1 provide the parts outside the CDR3, is GAGVSQSPRYKVAKRGQDVALRCDPISGHVSLFWYQQALGQGPEFLTYFQNEAQLDKSGLPSDRFFAERPEGSVSTLKIQRTQQEDSAVYLCASSPAGSGAYNEQFFGPGTRLTVL.

This chain joins TRBV5-6 and TRBJ2-1, with 10 bases identical to TRBD2. From germline, CDR1 is SGHDT and CDR2 YYEEEE. The V gene end was trimmed by 3 bases and the J gene end by 6 bases; junction bases not matched to a gene: 12. The CDR3 runs 17 residues. In nucleotides, the CDR3 is TGTGCCAGCAGCTACGACTTACTAGCGGGAACTCCCAATGAGCAGTTCTTC. Protein sequence: CASSYDLLAGTPNEQFF. The full variable domain, rest sourced from reference TRBV5-6 and TRBJ2-1, is DAGVTQSPTHLIKTRGQQVTLRCSPKSGHDTVSWYQQALGQGPQFIFQYYEEEERQRGNFPDRFSGHQFPNYSSELNVNALLLGDSALYLCASSYDLLAGTPNEQFFGPGTRLTVL.

The rearrangement uses TRBV7-9 and TRBJ2-1, with D tentatively TRBD2 (6 bases). The CDR3 has 15 amino acids. Germline CDR1 SEHNR, CDR2 FQNEAQ (reference sequence). V lost 8 bases and J lost 7, with 21 bases in between. CDR3 in DNA: TGTGCCAGCTTGGAGGGAGCCGGTGTCCGAAATGAGCAGTTCTTC. It codes for CASLEGAGVRNEQFF.

This clonotype was picked up a small number of times. This chain uses TRBV30 with TRBJ1-2; D gene ambiguous. The CDR3 is made up of 12 amino acids. Trimming cost V 1 base and J 8 bases, with 11 bases left between them. Germline V gene lookup returns CDR1 GTSNPN and CDR2 SVGIG (reference sequence). The CDR3 protein is CAWSGQLWGYTF. CDR3 DNA: TGTGCCTGGAGTGGGCAATTGTGGGGCTACACCTTC.

This clonotype appeared a few times. The genes are TRBV12-3 or TRBV12-4 and TRBJ1-1; D gene unclear. Trimming took 3 bases from V and 1 from J, leaving 9 bases between them. The CDR3 contains 14 residues. DNA for the CDR3: TGTGCCAGCAGTTTCCGGATTCCGAACACTGAAGCTTTCTTT. Its translation is CASSFRIPNTEAFF.